This TCR beta chain derives from a study of CD8 T cells in Susac syndrome. Germline CDR1 LGHNA, CDR2 YSLEER. The CDR3 extends over 15 amino acids. V was pared by 0 bases and J by 4 bases, with 10 bases between. The authors reverse transcribed about 0.45 to 1 ug RNA with random hexamers. An immunoSEQ multiplex PCR generated amplified TCR beta CDR3 products spanning 54 Vbeta and 13 Jbeta. TCRdb ran MiXCR on the immunoSEQ multiplex PCR reads and lists one entry per CDR3 protein. Found here are over 100,000 distinct CDR3 sequences, approximately 91% of them singletons; the top ten hold 0.11% to 0.15%. The rearrangement links TRBV4-3 to TRBJ1-5; D is undetermined. The sequence came from a human donor in good health. What was sequenced was CD4+ T cells from PBMCs. The CDR3 bases are TGCGCCAGCAGCCAAGAGGTACGAGGGAATCAGCCCCAGCATTTT. It encodes CASSQEVRGNQPQHF.